This TCR beta chain was recovered during a study of cytomegalovirus exposure and HLA in healthy donors. Study-wide results and limits: With later analysis, a missense DCLRE1C variant became linked to TCR beta V- and J-gene trimming.

PCR was performed using 60 Vbeta and 13 Jbeta primers. Here immunoSEQ multiplex PCR was the method, and the copy in TCRdb shows in-frame clones only, minus some. The sample includes about 210,000 clones. A note on this clone: Its specificity is unknown.

The donors (healthy individuals) were bone marrow donors. Germline V gene data show CDR1 as MNHEY and CDR2 as SVGAGI. CDR3 length equals 15 residues. V dropped 5 bases and J dropped 2 bases, with 13 bases sitting between them. Material for sequencing was PBMCs. The chain joins TRBV6-5 to TRBJ1-5; D might be TRBD1 (5 bases). This clonotype was obtained from a woman in her twenties or thirties in good health and CMV-seropositive. CDR3 in amino acids: CASSGQGGGNQPQHF. As DNA, the CDR3 is TGTGCCAGCAGTGGGCAGGGAGGAGGCAATCAGCCCCAGCATTTT.